Each of the 14 T cell receptor beta chains below was sequenced from the same sample in a study of T cells in Graves' hyperthyroidism and ophthalmopathy. Amplification of TCR beta CDR3 regions used RNA as the template. First-round RT-PCR with HTBI primers amplified the TCR CDR3 region. A single record per CDR3 protein comes from TCRdb applying MiXCR to the multiplex PCR reads. This sample has roughly 500,000 distinct CDR3 sequences, with roughly 45% found just once. The sequenced material came from peripheral blood or thyroid tissue (not recorded which). These receptors were obtained from an adult woman with Graves' disease, either hyperthyroidism or ophthalmopathy (not recorded which).

The table lists this clonotype with a few counts. The chain couples TRBV7-9 to TRBJ1-4; no clear D. Looked up from germline, CDR1 is SEHNR and CDR2 is FQNEAQ (reference sequence). This CDR3 comprises 15 residues. V lost 6 bases, J lost 7 bases, and 18 bases lay in between. CDR3 bases: TGTGCCAGCAGTTTAAGGCAGGTCCGCCGTGAAAAACTGTTTTTT. Amino acids: CASSLRQVRREKLFF.

This chain connects TRBV9 to TRBJ1-1, with D perhaps matching TRBD1 (5 bases). Trimming pared 1 base from V and 2 bases from J, leaving 9 bases between. The CDR3 runs 14 residues. CDR1 is SGDLS, CDR2 YYNGEE, per germline. The chain's CDR3 is CASSVTGGNTEAFF. CDR3 sequence (DNA): TGTGCCAGCAGCGTAACTGGGGGAAACACTGAAGCTTTCTTT.

This chain uses TRBV11-2 with TRBJ2-7, with 7 bases matching TRBD2. Germline CDR1 is SGHAT and CDR2 is FQNNGV. The CDR3 length is 14 residues. Unmatched junction bases numbered 10, after V lost 6 bases and J lost 5 bases. In nucleotides, the CDR3 is TGTGCCAGCAGGGAGATCCAGCGGGAAAACGAGCAGTACTTC. Translating gives CASREIQRENEQYF.

This chain links TRBV10-1 with TRBJ2-5; 8 bases are shared with TRBD1. With V trimmed by 10 bases and J by 1 base, 11 bases remained unmatched. The germline V gene encodes CDR1 WNHNN and CDR2 SYGVQD (reference sequence). The length of the CDR3 is 15 residues. CDR3 in amino acids: CATLARDRIQETQYF. The DNA for the CDR3 is TGCGCCACCTTAGCCCGGGACAGGATCCAAGAGACCCAGTACTTC.

The chain joins TRBV6-1 to TRBJ1-4; tentatively, D is TRBD1 (5 bases). The V end lost 6 bases, the J end lost 0 bases, and 11 bases lay between the germline ends. Germline V lookup: CDR1 MNHNS, CDR2 SASEGT. This CDR3 spans 15 amino acids. The chain's CDR3 is CASRRGATTNEKLFF. The DNA of the CDR3 is TGTGCCAGCAGACGGGGCGCAACAACTAATGAAAAACTGTTTTTT.

The chain recombines TRBV5-1 with TRBJ1-4; TRBD1 aligns across 8 bases. The ends lost 4 bases at V and 9 bases at J; junction bases unmatched: 8. Germline V gene lookup returns CDR1 SGHRS and CDR2 YFSETQ. The CDR3 runs to 14 residues. For the CDR3, the DNA is TGCGCCAGCAGCCCGGGACAGGTTGATCAAAAACTGTTTTTT. As protein: CASSPGQVDQKLFF. Variable domain in full (rest from reference TRBV5-1 and TRBJ1-4): KAGVTQTPRYLIKTRGQQVTLSCSPISGHRSVSWYQQTPGQGLQFLFEYFSETQRNKGNFPGRFSGRQFSNSRSEMNVSTLELGDSALYLCASSPGQVDQKLFFGSGTQLSVL.

This clonotype was recorded at least ten times. The gene calls are TRBV7-9 and TRBJ2-5, with a tentative D call TRBD1 (5 bases). The CDR3 is 13 residues long. Germline V gene sequence: CDR1 SEHNR, CDR2 FQNEAQ (reference sequence). V was cut by 5 bases and J by 5 bases, with 12 bases left in between. CDR3 nucleotides: TGTGCCAGCAGCCCCCGACAGCTTGAGACCCAGTACTTC. It encodes CASSPRQLETQYF.

As for this clonotype: Lacking the conserved final phenylalanine or tryptophan, this CDR3 likely reflects a read error. No DNA is shown, since the ends of the CDR3 on it are uncertain; the CDR3 is the one TCRdb lists. The V call is TRBV7-9, the J call TRBJ1-1. The germline V gene encodes CDR1 SEHNR and CDR2 FQNEAQ (reference sequence). The CDR3 is made up of 10 amino acids, end residues included. Here the CDR3 reads CASTPSGASY.

In regard to this clonotype: A read error is possible here, since a much larger clone lies one base away. This chain joins TRBV9 and TRBJ2-7, with D tentatively TRBD1 or TRBD2 (5 bases each). Germline V gene sequence: CDR1 SGDLS, CDR2 YYNGEE. The V and J ends lost 6 bases and 6 bases respectively, with 19 bases between them. This CDR3 is built from 14 residues. The CDR3 loop reads CASNLSPGTLEQYF. Here the CDR3 DNA reads TGTGCCAGCAACTTATCCCCCGGGACCCTCGAGCAGTACTTC.

This chain joins TRBV19 and TRBJ1-1; D is uncertain. The V gene's germline CDR1 is LNHDA and CDR2 SQIVND (reference sequence). V was shortened by 7 bases and J by 2 bases, with 11 bases between the two germline ends. This CDR3 contains 13 residues. CDR3 sequence: CASIPRGNTEAFF. The CDR3 nucleotides read TGTGCCAGTATCCCGCGGGGTAACACTGAAGCTTTCTTT.

This clonotype was counted between two and nine times. The chain recombines TRBV3-1 with TRBJ1-3; D ambiguous. Germline loops: CDR1 LGHDT, CDR2 YNNKEL (reference sequence). Trimming removed 6 bases from V and 0 bases from J, with 9 bases in between. CDR3 length: 14 amino acids. The CDR3 DNA sequence: TGTGCCAGCAGTCCTCACCACTCTGGAAACACCATATATTTT. Translating it yields CASSPHHSGNTIYF.

Ten or more counts support this clonotype. The chain employs TRBV27 and TRBJ1-1; D is uncertain. The CDR3 has 12 residues. V lost 2 bases to trimming and J lost 7 bases, with 8 bases between them. CDR1 is MNHEY and CDR2 is SMNVEV in the germline V gene (reference sequence). CDR3: CASSLPAGEAFF. In nucleotides, the CDR3 is TGTGCCAGCAGTTTACCCGCCGGTGAAGCTTTCTTT.

This clonotype was observed once. The chain is built from TRBV19 and TRBJ2-7, with 7 bases identical to TRBD1. The germline gives CDR1 LNHDA, CDR2 SQIVND (reference sequence). The V segment lost 3 bases and the J segment 3 bases; nucleotides outside the gene matches: 2. CDR3 length: 13 amino acids. CDR3 sequence reads: CASSMGQNYEQYF. As DNA, the CDR3 is TGTGCCAGTAGTATGGGACAGAACTACGAGCAGTACTTC.

The chain employs TRBV7-2 and TRBJ2-7; 8 bases match TRBD1. CDR1 is SGHTA and CDR2 is FQGNSA in the germline V gene. Germline trimming cut 5 bases from V and 5 bases from J; bases unmatched to any gene: 8. There are 14 residues in the CDR3. The CDR3 bases are TGTGCCAGCAGCCCCCTGACAGGGGCGGACGAGCAGTACTTC. Translation: CASSPLTGADEQYF.